The 26 T cell receptor beta chains reported below all come from one sample, sequenced in a study of blood T cell repertoires in COVID-19. Profiled with immunoSEQ multiplex PCR; TCRdb holds only in-frame clones, not every one. The sample records a few hundred thousand clones, 70% to 90% being singletons. The specimen was PBMCs or T cells enriched from blood (not recorded which). The receptors were gathered from a woman in her thirties or forties with acute COVID-19.

The chain employs TRBV7-2 and TRBJ1-1; D is unresolved. Germline CDR1 is SGHTA and CDR2 is FQGNSA. Trimming shortened V by 7 bases and J by 1 base, and 10 bases separated the two germline ends. The CDR3 is 13 amino acids. The CDR3 protein is CASKPRKNTEAFF. The CDR3 DNA follows: TGTGCCAGCAAACCGAGGAAGAACACTGAAGCTTTCTTT.

This clone was detected a few times. The chain combines TRBV4-3 with TRBJ2-7, with 12 bases matching TRBD2. Germline CDR1 is LGHNA and CDR2 is YSLEER. The CDR3 loop spans 20 amino acids. The V and J ends lost 4 bases and 0 bases, in that order; junction bases with no gene match: 16. The DNA of the CDR3 is TGCGCCAGCAGCCGACTTTCCGGGACTAGCGGGTTTTTTCTCTCCTACGAGCAGTACTTC. Its protein product is CASSRLSGTSGFFLSYEQYF.

This clone came up once. J is TRBJ2-3 and V is TRBV15; the match to TRBD2 covers 8 bases. This CDR3 has 17 amino acids. Germline values: CDR1 LNHNV, CDR2 YYDKDF (reference sequence). The junction had 8 bases not matched to a gene; V was cut back by 1 base and J by 2 bases. The CDR3 region is CATSRGGAGGLTDTQYF. The CDR3, as DNA: TGTGCCACCAGCAGAGGAGGGGCGGGGGGCCTCACAGATACGCAGTATTTT. The whole variable domain, remainder taken from reference TRBV15 and TRBJ2-3, is DAMVIQNPRYQVTQFGKPVTLSCSQTLNHNVMYWYQQKSSQAPKLLFHYYDKDFNNEADTPDNFQSRRPNTSFCFLDIRSPGLGDTAMYLCATSRGGAGGLTDTQYFGPGTRLTVL.

The chain employs TRBV6-5 and TRBJ1-6; TRBD1 is a possible D gene (5 bases). Trimming removed 5 bases from V and 5 bases from J, with 13 bases in between. Germline V gene data show CDR1 as MNHEY and CDR2 as SVGAGI. CDR3 length: 15 residues. Here the CDR3 DNA reads TGTGCCAGCAGTAGGGGTGGCTTAAATAATTCACCCCTCCACTTT. This sequence encodes CASSRGGLNNSPLHF.

The V and J genes are TRBV21-1 and TRBJ2-7; the table's D call of TRBD2 was not tested on the DNA. TRBV21-1 counts as a pseudogene. There are 15 residues in the CDR3. In nucleotides, the CDR3 is TGTGCCAGCAGCCCGAGATGCGGGCTACTCTACGAGCAGTACTTC. It codes for CASSPRCGLLYEQYF.

The chain recombines TRBV5-4 with TRBJ2-3; TRBD2 aligns across 9 bases. The CDR3 extends over 18 amino acids. Looked up from germline, CDR1 is SGHNT and CDR2 is YYREEE (reference sequence). J gave up 1 base and V 0 bases, and 9 bases lay outside the gene matches. The CDR3 DNA reads as TGTGCCAGCAGCTTGGGCGGGAGGGGGCCCGAACGCACAGATACGCAGTATTTT. Amino acid sequence: CASSLGGRGPERTDTQYF.

The CDR3 is CASSKGRRTTTPYYEQYF. CDR3 nucleotides: TGTGCCAGCAGCAAAGGGAGGAGAACGACCACCCCCTACTACGAGCAGTACTTC. The gene calls are TRBV21-1 and TRBJ2-7; TRBD2 is taken as the D call from the table, unchecked against the DNA. TRBV21-1 is reported as a pseudogene. The CDR3 contains 18 residues.

The rearrangement links TRBV5-1 to TRBJ2-7, with D unclear. Germline values: CDR1 SGHRS, CDR2 YFSETQ. The CDR3 extends over 13 amino acids. V lost 0 bases, J lost 7 bases, and 11 bases lay in between. The DNA of the CDR3 is TGCGCCAGCAGCTTGGTCGCAGCGCAAGAGCAGTACTTC. Encoded protein: CASSLVAAQEQYF.

The gene calls are TRBV14 and TRBJ1-2; the match to TRBD1 covers 9 bases. V dropped 3 bases and J dropped 5; count of bases not matched to a gene: 10. CDR3 size: 16 residues. Germline lookup yields CDR1 SGHDN and CDR2 FVKESK. CDR3 sequence (DNA): TGTGCCAGCAGCCAGGGGACCGGGACAGGGACTTATGGCTACACCTTC. Translation gives CASSQGTGTGTYGYTF.

The CDR3 sequence: CASSKAGGLADTQYF. CDR3 nucleotide sequence: TGTGCCAGCAGTAAAGCGGGGGGGCTCGCAGATACGCAGTATTTT. This chain uses TRBV7-8 with TRBJ2-3, with TRBD2 matching 10 bases. V shed 6 bases, J shed 4 bases, and the junction held 7 bases outside the gene matches. CDR1 is SGHVS and CDR2 is FQNEAQ in the germline V gene. CDR3 length equals 15 residues.

This clone came up once. The CDR3 loop is CASGDRRDTQYF. In DNA form, the CDR3 reads TGTGCCAGTGGGGACAGGCGGGATACGCAGTATTTT. The chain has TRBV19 and TRBJ2-3; 8 positions match TRBD1. There are 12 residues in the CDR3. The V gene end was trimmed by 8 bases and the J gene end by 6 bases; junction bases not matched to a gene: 4. Per the germline V gene, CDR1 is LNHDA and CDR2 is SQIVND (reference sequence).

This chain connects TRBV3-1 (or the pseudogene TRBV3-2) to TRBJ1-6; maybe TRBD1 (6 bases). Trimming removed 2 bases at V and 9 bases at J, with 8 bases between. CDR3 length: 13 amino acids. Germline-derived CDR1 and CDR2 are LGHDT and YNNKEL (reference sequence). CDR3 in amino acids: CASSQSRGSPLHF. The CDR3 DNA reads TGTGCCAGCAGCCAATCCAGGGGTTCACCCCTCCACTTT.

The chain couples TRBV11-3 to TRBJ2-5, with D perhaps matching TRBD1 (5 bases). This CDR3 has 13 amino acids. Trimming pared 0 bases from V and 6 bases from J, leaving 8 bases between. Germline CDR1 and CDR2: SGHNT and YENEEA. The CDR3 loop is CASSLDPGKTQYF. The CDR3 DNA follows: TGTGCCAGCAGCTTAGATCCAGGGAAGACCCAGTACTTC.

The J gene is TRBJ2-3, the V gene TRBV12-5, with TRBD1 matching over 9 bases. CDR1 LGHNT and CDR2 FRNRAP come from the germline V gene. The CDR3 contains 15 residues. J lost 4 bases, V lost 5 bases, and 7 bases had no gene match. The CDR3 DNA sequence: TGTGCTAGTGGTGCCGGGACAGGGTTCCCAGATACGCAGTATTTT. It is translated as CASGAGTGFPDTQYF. The full variable domain, in which reference TRBV12-5 and TRBJ2-3 provide the parts outside the CDR3, is DARVTQTPRHKVTEMGQEVTMRCQPILGHNTVFWYRQTMMQGLELLAYFRNRAPLDDSGMPKDRFSAEMPDATLATLKIQPSEPRDSAVYFCASGAGTGFPDTQYFGPGTRLTVL.

CDR3 sequence (DNA): TGTGCCAGCTCACCAATGGGACAGGGTCTCTACGAGCAGTACTTC. Protein: CASSPMGQGLYEQYF. This rearrangement joins TRBV18 to TRBJ2-7; 9 nucleotides align to TRBD1. J was trimmed by 3 bases and V by 2 bases; bases with no gene match: 5. Germline values: CDR1 KGHSH, CDR2 LQKENI. The CDR3 covers 15 residues.

As DNA, the CDR3 is TGTGCCAGCAGCGTAGGTCTAGCGGGAGGGACCGGGGAGCTGTTTTTT. Translated, it gives CASSVGLAGGTGELFF. The chain combines TRBV9 with TRBJ2-2; 12 bases map to TRBD2. The CDR3 length is 16 residues. The germline gives CDR1 SGDLS, CDR2 YYNGEE. The V segment lost 0 bases and the J segment 5 bases; nucleotides outside the gene matches: 2.

The J gene is TRBJ2-7, the V gene TRBV7-9; tentative D call: TRBD1 (5 bases). The germline CDR1 and CDR2 sequences are SEHNR and FQNEAQ (reference sequence). V lost 5 bases, J lost 4 bases, and 15 bases lay in between. The CDR3 covers 14 residues. CDR3 sequence reads: CASSIARGRYEQYF. The DNA for the CDR3 is TGTGCCAGCAGCATCGCAAGGGGCCGGTACGAGCAGTACTTC.

As for this clone: This sequence may be a read error, since a much larger clone differs from it by one base. The sample holds other DNA sequences that translate to the same CDR3. This chain joins TRBV5-6 and TRBJ2-1; D might be TRBD2 (6 bases). CDR1 is SGHDT and CDR2 is YYEEEE in the germline V gene. Trimming left V 0 bases short and J 4 bases short, with 11 bases between. The CDR3 is 15 residues long. Here the CDR3 DNA reads TGTGCCAGCAGCTTGGTGGCTAGCGCTTACAATGAGCAGTTCTTC. The encoded protein is CASSLVASAYNEQFF.

The CDR3 DNA reads TGTGCCAGCAGTGACGCAGGACAGGGGCCCAATGAGCAGTTCTTC. Protein: CASSDAGQGPNEQFF. The J gene is TRBJ2-1, the V gene TRBV6-4, with TRBD1 matching 9 bases. Looked up from germline, CDR1 is MRHNA and CDR2 is SNTAGT. The junction had 5 bases not matched to a gene; V was cut back by 2 bases and J by 6 bases. CDR3 size: 15 residues.

The chain is built from TRBV4-3 and TRBJ1-5, with D unclear. V dropped 8 bases and J dropped 1 base, with 18 bases sitting between them. The CDR3 covers 16 residues. Germline lookup yields CDR1 LGHNA and CDR2 YSLEER. The CDR3 coding sequence is TGCGCCAGCCGCGGTACCGATAACGGGAGCAATCAGCCCCAGCATTTT. Translation: CASRGTDNGSNQPQHF.

The chain employs TRBV25-1 and TRBJ1-6; perhaps TRBD1 as D (5 bases). Germline CDR1 is MGHDK and CDR2 is SYGVNS. The CDR3 contains 13 residues. Trimming left V 4 bases short and J 10 bases short, with 11 bases between. CDR3 DNA sequence: TGTGCCAGCAGTGGGCAGGGTAAATCACCCCTCCACTTT. Encoded protein: CASSGQGKSPLHF.

The chain combines TRBV5-1 with TRBJ1-2; TRBD1 aligns across 9 bases. V lost 4 bases, J lost 7 bases, and 14 bases stayed unmatched. The length of the CDR3 is 16 residues. Germline values: CDR1 SGHRS, CDR2 YFSETQ. The CDR3 sequence is CASSTTGGALHRGYTF. For the CDR3, the DNA is TGCGCCAGCAGCACGACAGGGGGGGCCCTTCATCGTGGCTACACCTTC. The full variable domain, with the rest looked up from reference TRBV5-1 and TRBJ1-2, is KAGVTQTPRYLIKTRGQQVTLSCSPISGHRSVSWYQQTPGQGLQFLFEYFSETQRNKGNFPGRFSGRQFSNSRSEMNVSTLELGDSALYLCASSTTGGALHRGYTFGSGTRLTVV.

The J gene is TRBJ2-3, the V gene TRBV5-4; 7 bases are shared with TRBD2. The CDR3 extends over 15 amino acids. CDR1 and CDR2 (germline): SGHNT, YYREEE (reference sequence). V gave up 3 bases and J gave up 10 bases; unmatched junction bases: 14. The CDR3 sequence is CASSSFAGVWDAQYF. The CDR3 DNA is TGTGCCAGCAGCTCCTTCGCGGGAGTATGGGATGCGCAGTATTTT. Based on the CDR3 plus reference TRBV5-4 and TRBJ2-3, the full variable domain is ETGVTQSPTHLIKTRGQQVTLRCSSQSGHNTVSWYQQALGQGPQFIFQYYREEENGRGNFPPRFSGLQFPNYSSELNVNALELDDSALYLCASSSFAGVWDAQYFGPGTRLTVL.

CDR3 sequence: CASKSSGPPEANYGYTF. DNA of the CDR3: TGTGCCAGCAAGTCGTCAGGTCCTCCGGAGGCTAACTATGGCTACACCTTC. The chain has TRBV28 and TRBJ1-2; D is unclear. This CDR3 is built from 17 residues. With 7 bases removed from V and 0 bases from J, the gap between germline ends came to 21 bases. Germline loops: CDR1 MDHEN, CDR2 SYDVKM.

The chain has TRBV6-6 and TRBJ2-2; maybe TRBD2 (5 bases). CDR3 length: 17 residues. Germline-derived CDR1 and CDR2 are MNHNY and SVGAGI (reference sequence). The V gene lost 7 bases and the J gene lost 3 bases, with 21 bases spanning the gap. CDR3 residues: CASTRWPGSAYTGELFF. The CDR3 DNA reads as TGTGCCAGCACTCGTTGGCCGGGGTCGGCGTACACCGGGGAGCTGTTTTTT.

In this sample, this clone turned up a few times. J is TRBJ2-1 and V is TRBV4-2; 8 bases are shared with TRBD2. Trimming removed 0 bases from V and 15 bases from J; junction bases left unmatched: 7. The CDR3 extends over 13 amino acids. Germline CDR1 is LGHNA and CDR2 is YNFKEQ. For the CDR3, the DNA is TGTGCCAGCAGCCAAGATCCTGTAGCGGGGCGGTTCTTC. Protein: CASSQDPVAGRFF.